The rows below give T cell receptor beta chains drawn from one sample of a study of immune cell composition in non-small cell lung cancer. The method was immunoSEQ multiplex PCR; TCRdb's version includes in-frame clones alone and lacks a portion of them. The sample includes roughly 6,600 clones, 70% of them seen just once. The source material was lung tumor tissue. These receptors all come from a human donor with non-small cell lung cancer. The CDR3 runs from the conserved cysteine through the conserved F or W. Some rows have no size entry. The others give once, few or many, or a class for an expanded clone.

clone_size v_call cdr3_aa
few TRBV5-5 CASSWTGGQETQYF
few TRBV18 CASSLAAEFISNYGYTF
- TRBV5-1 CASQKGTSGDTDTGELFF
- TRBV5-5 CASSLVLAGADPTDTQYF
- TRBV7-9 CASSLIVDSLNTGELFF
- TRBV7-9 CASSLVSGVVTEAFF
- TRBV19 CASSTYQGQGAYTGELFF
- TRBV30 CAWSVWWTGADGSYNEQFF
- TRBV10-3 CAISPTVNSNQPQHF
- TRBV6-6 CASSYVGGQETQYF
- TRBV7-9 CASSLVVVALETQYF
- TRBV5-5 CASSPGTGALRGTYEQYF
- TRBV18 CASSPRTARNQPQHF
- TRBV25-1 CASSAGTSTWGDTQYF
- TRBV28 CASARQGAIFAGELFF
- TRBV30 CAWTQIALAGYNEQFF
- TRBV9 CASSVEQGRTDTQYF
- TRBV30 CAWSVRPGQGTYEQYF
- TRBV6-5 CASRQSGLYSETQYF
- TRBV12-5 CASGLVLRGRLVQPQHF
- TRBV18 CASSRGAVTYEQYF
- TRBV27 CASSLFGQGMIRNQPQHF
- TRBV5-6 CASSGRDSQTQYF
few TRBV19 CASSIDRGGAGANVLTF
- TRBV29-1 CSVRAGGTDTQYF
- TRBV28 CATINPGQAGEQYF
medium-sized TRBV19 CASSKASDRVSVYEQYF
- TRBV30 CAWAKRAPGTADTEAFF
few TRBV5-1 CASSLEGVLNRVGTQYF
- TRBV9 CASSVEQVHSPNYGYTF
medium-sized TRBV2 CASRGTAGELFF
- TRBV6-1 CASIASTYEQYF
- TRBV19 CASSIDRNLYYEQYF
- TRBV18 CASSPVGGRFTEAFF
- TRBV6-5 CASSYRAGPRAFF
- TRBV5-1 CASSSGDTGGAAQYF
- TRBV27 CASSATVNQPQHF
- TRBV7-9 CASSLTGVLYEQYF
few TRBV19 CASSTGTSAYNEQFF
- TRBV9 CASSVLAANTGELFF